Below are 15 T cell receptor beta chains sequenced from a single sample in a study of blood T cell repertoires in COVID-19. The repertoire was sequenced with immunoSEQ multiplex PCR; TCRdb's copy has only in-frame clones and lacks some. The repertoire holds about 330,000 clones, with nearly 90% as singletons. Specimen: PBMCs or T cells enriched from blood (not recorded which). The source is a woman aged 25-40 years who had recovered from COVID-19.

The chain carries TRBV29-1 and TRBJ1-3; no reliable D call. The CDR3 spans 12 residues. The V end was cut by 6 bases, the J end by 6 bases, with 12 bases between. From germline, CDR1 is SQVTM and CDR2 ANQGSEA. The CDR3 nucleotides read TGCAGCGTCGCAGTGTTTGCAAACACCATATATTTT. The encoded protein is CSVAVFANTIYF.

This clone was observed a few times. An end of the junction differs from the germline gene, which may be a read error. The chain combines TRBV6-4 with TRBJ2-1; 8 positions match TRBD1. Germline values: CDR1 MRHNA, CDR2 SNTAGT. This CDR3 spans 12 amino acids. CDR3 in DNA: TGTGCCAGCAGTTGGACAGGGCGTTTCAGAGTCTTC. Translation gives CASSWTGRFRVF.

The chain carries TRBV3-1 (or the pseudogene TRBV3-2) and TRBJ2-3; TRBD2 is a possible D gene (6 bases). Trimming shortened V by 8 bases and J by 2 bases, and 17 bases separated the two germline ends. CDR1 is LGHDT and CDR2 is YNNKEL in the germline V gene (reference sequence). The CDR3 totals 15 residues. CDR3 coding DNA: TGTGCCAGCTCCATGGCGGGGACCATCACAGATACGCAGTATTTT. Protein sequence: CASSMAGTITDTQYF.

A note on this clone: Compared with germline, one end of the junction differs, possibly owing to a read error. The J gene is TRBJ2-2, the V gene TRBV3-1 (or the pseudogene TRBV3-2); 10 bases are shared with TRBD2. This CDR3 contains 16 residues. The germline V gene has CDR1 LGHDT and CDR2 YNNKEL (reference sequence). CDR3 sequence reads: CASRQGLAVNTGELFF. DNA of the CDR3: TGTGCCAGCAGACAAGGACTAGCGGTTAACACCGGGGAGCTGTTTTTT.

This chain links TRBV5-1 with TRBJ2-5, with D possibly TRBD1 on 6 matching bases. The CDR3 is 16 amino acids. The germline V gene has CDR1 SGHRS and CDR2 YFSETQ. Trimming shortened V by 4 bases and J by 4 bases, and 20 bases separated the two germline ends. The CDR3 nucleotides read TGCGCCAGCAGCAGCAGGATTGGGACACACCTAGAGACCCAGTACTTC. This encodes CASSSRIGTHLETQYF.

The genes are TRBV6-5 and TRBJ1-2; 7 bases line up with TRBD1. This CDR3 region has 15 residues. J was trimmed by 2 bases and V by 6 bases; bases with no gene match: 9. CDR1 is MNHEY and CDR2 is SVGAGI in the germline V gene. The CDR3 region has the DNA TGTGCCAGCAGCCCCGCCCGAGGGGGCAACTATGGCTACACCTTC. Residues: CASSPARGGNYGYTF.

This chain joins TRBV3-1 (or the pseudogene TRBV3-2) and TRBJ1-2, with TRBD1 matching 7 bases. Trimming removed 4 bases from V and 3 bases from J; junction bases left unmatched: 11. The germline V gene encodes CDR1 LGHDT and CDR2 YNNKEL (reference sequence). The CDR3 sequence is 16 residues long. The CDR3 sequence: CASSRPTGTDYYGYTF. The CDR3 DNA sequence: TGTGCCAGCAGCCGTCCTACCGGGACAGATTACTATGGCTACACCTTC.

This clone has a handful of counts. The chain recombines TRBV18 with TRBJ1-1; no clear D. The CDR3 spans 14 residues. The germline CDR1 and CDR2 sequences are KGHSH and LQKENI. V lost 3 bases and J 1 base, leaving 9 bases between the germline ends. The CDR3 sequence is CASSPMGGNTEAFF. The CDR3, as DNA: TGTGCCAGCTCACCGATGGGAGGGAACACTGAAGCTTTCTTT. The full variable domain, with the rest looked up from reference TRBV18 and TRBJ1-1, is NAGVMQNPRHLVRRRGQEARLRCSPMKGHSHVYWYRQLPEEGLKFMVYLQKENIIDESGMPKERFSAEFPKEGPSILRIQQVVRGDSAAYFCASSPMGGNTEAFFGQGTRLTVV.

The chain carries TRBV9 and TRBJ2-1; 8 bases are a match to TRBD2. The J segment lost 4 bases and the V segment lost 4 bases, leaving 7 bases of the junction unmatched. Germline assignment: CDR1 SGDLS and CDR2 YYNGEE. The CDR3 is made up of 15 amino acids. The chain's CDR3 is CASSPPGTSYNEQFF. The CDR3 nucleotides are TGTGCCAGCAGCCCCCCCGGGACTAGTTACAATGAGCAGTTCTTC.

The chain uses TRBV27 and TRBJ1-6; D possibly corresponds to TRBD1 (6 bases). V shed 4 bases and J shed 4 bases, with 8 bases lying between them. CDR3 length equals 14 residues. Germline V gene sequence: CDR1 MNHEY, CDR2 SMNVEV (reference sequence). The CDR3 spells CASSSQGYNSPLHF. The CDR3, as DNA: TGTGCCAGCAGTTCCCAGGGGTATAATTCACCCCTCCACTTT.

This chain connects TRBV28 to TRBJ1-1; D remains ambiguous. This CDR3 is 12 amino acids long. Germline CDR1 reads MDHEN; CDR2 reads SYDVKM. Trimming removed 8 bases from V and 7 bases from J, with 14 bases in between. CDR3 in amino acids: CASFASSGEAFF. The CDR3 bases are TGTGCCAGCTTCGCCTCTAGCGGTGAAGCTTTCTTT.

The genes are TRBV4-1 and TRBJ2-1, with a tentative D call TRBD1 (5 bases). V shed 1 base and J shed 0 bases, with 16 bases lying between them. CDR1 and CDR2 (germline): MGHRA, YSYEKL. The CDR3 has 18 amino acids. As DNA, the CDR3 is TGCGCCAGCAGCCAAGTTCCCGGACAAGGGGTCTCCTACAATGAGCAGTTCTTC. As protein: CASSQVPGQGVSYNEQFF.

This sequence joins TRBV30 and TRBJ2-6; D unclear. The V and J ends lost 0 bases and 0 bases respectively, with 15 bases between them. The V gene's germline CDR1 is GTSNPN and CDR2 SVGIG (reference sequence). This CDR3 region has 18 residues. The DNA of the CDR3 is TGTGCCTGGAGTGTAACTCGCGCGGTACTCTCTGGGGCCAACGTCCTGACTTTC. It specifies CAWSVTRAVLSGANVLTF.

The rearrangement uses TRBV18 and TRBJ1-1; D remains unclear. V shed 8 bases and J shed 11 bases, with 21 bases lying between them. CDR1 is KGHSH, CDR2 LQKENI, per germline. This CDR3 is 13 amino acids long. The CDR3 spells CASQRAGREVAFF. Here the CDR3 DNA reads TGTGCCAGCCAACGGGCCGGGAGAGAAGTGGCTTTCTTT.

The J gene is TRBJ1-4, the V gene TRBV7-9; D is possibly TRBD1 (5 bases). CDR3 length: 16 amino acids. The germline CDR1 and CDR2 sequences are SEHNR and FQNEAQ (reference sequence). V was clipped by 5 bases and J by 8 bases, with 21 bases between them. The CDR3 nucleotides read TGTGCCAGCAGCCTACGTCTGGGTCAGGGAGGGGAAAAACTGTTTTTT. Its translation is CASSLRLGQGGEKLFF.